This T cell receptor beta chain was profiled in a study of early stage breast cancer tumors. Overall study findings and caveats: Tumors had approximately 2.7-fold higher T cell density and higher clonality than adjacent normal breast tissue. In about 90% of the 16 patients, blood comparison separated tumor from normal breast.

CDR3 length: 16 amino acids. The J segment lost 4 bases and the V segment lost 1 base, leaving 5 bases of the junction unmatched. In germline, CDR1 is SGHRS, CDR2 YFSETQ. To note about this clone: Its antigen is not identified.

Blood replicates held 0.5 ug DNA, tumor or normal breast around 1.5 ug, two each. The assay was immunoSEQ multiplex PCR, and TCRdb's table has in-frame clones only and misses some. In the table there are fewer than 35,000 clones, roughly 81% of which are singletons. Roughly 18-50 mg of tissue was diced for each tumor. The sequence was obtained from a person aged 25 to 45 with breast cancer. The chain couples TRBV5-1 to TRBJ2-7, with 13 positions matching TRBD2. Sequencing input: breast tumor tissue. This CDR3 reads CASSLRLAGGEYEQYF. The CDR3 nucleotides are TGCGCCAGCAGCTTGCGACTAGCGGGAGGCGAATACGAGCAGTACTTC.